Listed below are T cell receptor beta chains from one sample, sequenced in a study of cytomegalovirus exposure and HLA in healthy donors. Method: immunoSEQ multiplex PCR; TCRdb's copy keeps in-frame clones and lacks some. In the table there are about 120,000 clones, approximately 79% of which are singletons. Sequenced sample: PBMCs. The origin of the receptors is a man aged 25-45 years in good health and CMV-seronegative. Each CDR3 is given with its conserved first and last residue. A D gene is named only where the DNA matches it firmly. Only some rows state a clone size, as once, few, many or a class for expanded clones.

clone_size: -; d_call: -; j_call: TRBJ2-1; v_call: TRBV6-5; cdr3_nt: TGTGCCAGCAGCCCAGGAGCGGGTGGATACAATGAGCAGTTCTTC; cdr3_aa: CASSPGAGGYNEQFF
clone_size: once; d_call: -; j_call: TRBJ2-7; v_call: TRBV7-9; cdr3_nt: TGTGCCAGCAGCTTAGCAGGGGGGGGATACGAGCAGTACTTC; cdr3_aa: CASSLAGGGYEQYF
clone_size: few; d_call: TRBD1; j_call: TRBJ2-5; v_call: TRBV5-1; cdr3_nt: TGCGCCAGCAGCCACGGGACAGACGTCAGGGAGACCCAGTACTTC; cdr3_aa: CASSHGTDVRETQYF
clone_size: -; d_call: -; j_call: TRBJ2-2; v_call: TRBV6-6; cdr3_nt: TGTGCCAGCACCTTGACAGGAAGGACCGGGGAGCTGTTTTTT; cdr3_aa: CASTLTGRTGELFF
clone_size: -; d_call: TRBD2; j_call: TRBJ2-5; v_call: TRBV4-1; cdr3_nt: TGCGCCAGCAGCCAGCCTCTAGCGGGGTTTGGGACCCAGTACTTC; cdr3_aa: CASSQPLAGFGTQYF
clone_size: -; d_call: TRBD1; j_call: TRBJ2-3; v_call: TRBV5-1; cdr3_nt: TGCGCCAGCAGCGCGGACAGGGTAGATTATACGCAGTATTTT; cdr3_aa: CASSADRVDYTQYF
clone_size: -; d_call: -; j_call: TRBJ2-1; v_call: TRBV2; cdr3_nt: TGTGCCAGCAGTGAATCCCGCCGGGGGATTTGGAATGAGCAGTTCTTC; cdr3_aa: CASSESRRGIWNEQFF
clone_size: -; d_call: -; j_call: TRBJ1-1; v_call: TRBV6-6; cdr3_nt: TGTGCCACATCAACGGGACATCTTGTGAACACTGAAGCTTTCTTT; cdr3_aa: CATSTGHLVNTEAFF
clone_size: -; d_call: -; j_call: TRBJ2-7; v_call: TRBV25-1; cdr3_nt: TGTGCCAGCAGCATAGGGCGCACAGGGAGCGAGCAGTACTTC; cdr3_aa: CASSIGRTGSEQYF
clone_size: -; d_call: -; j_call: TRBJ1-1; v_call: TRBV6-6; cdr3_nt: TGTGCCAGTAATGAGGGGGGGCTAGGTACTGAAGCTTTCTTT; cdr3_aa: CASNEGGLGTEAFF
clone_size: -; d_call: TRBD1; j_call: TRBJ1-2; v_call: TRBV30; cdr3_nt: TGTGCCTCGCAGGGGGCGGTGGGTGGCTACACCTTC; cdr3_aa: CASQGAVGGYTF
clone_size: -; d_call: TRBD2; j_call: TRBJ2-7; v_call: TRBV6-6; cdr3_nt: TGTGCCAGCAGTTCCTGGACTAGCGGGGGGTCCGAGCAGTACTTC; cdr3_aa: CASSSWTSGGSEQYF
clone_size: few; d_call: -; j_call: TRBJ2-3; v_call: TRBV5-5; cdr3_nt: TGTGCCAGCAGCTTGGCCTCTGCGGGGACGAAGTATTTT; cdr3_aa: CASSLASAGTKYF
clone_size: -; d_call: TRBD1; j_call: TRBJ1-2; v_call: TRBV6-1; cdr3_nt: TGTGCCAGTCGGGCGAGACAGGGGAACTATGGCTACACCTTC; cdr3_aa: CASRARQGNYGYTF
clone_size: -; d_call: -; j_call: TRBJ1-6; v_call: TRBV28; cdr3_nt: TGTGCCAGCGGGGCTATTTCACCCCTCCACTTT; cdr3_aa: CASGAISPLHF
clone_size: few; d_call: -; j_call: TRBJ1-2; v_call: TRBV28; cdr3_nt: TGTGCCAGCAGTTACGGCTATGGCTACACCTTC; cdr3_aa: CASSYGYGYTF
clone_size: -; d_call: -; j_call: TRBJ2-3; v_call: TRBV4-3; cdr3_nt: TGCGCCAGCAGCCAAGGCTATTCCACAGATACGCAGTATTTT; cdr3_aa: CASSQGYSTDTQYF
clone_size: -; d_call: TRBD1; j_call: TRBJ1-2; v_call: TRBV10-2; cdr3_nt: TGCGCCAGCAGGATGACAGGGGAGGTAGAGGGCTACACCTTC; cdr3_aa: CASRMTGEVEGYTF
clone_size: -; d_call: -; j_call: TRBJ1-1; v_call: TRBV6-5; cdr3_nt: TGTGCCAGCAGCCAAGTGGGGCGGAACACTGAAGCTTTCTTT; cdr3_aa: CASSQVGRNTEAFF
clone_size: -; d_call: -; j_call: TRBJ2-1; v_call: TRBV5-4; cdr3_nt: TGTGCCAGCAGCACGCCTCGAAGCGGTGGTTTTGATGAGCAGTTCTTC; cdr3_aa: CASSTPRSGGFDEQFF
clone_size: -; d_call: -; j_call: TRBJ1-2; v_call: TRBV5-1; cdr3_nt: TGCGCCAGCAGCTTGGTATCAGGCTATGGCTACACCTTC; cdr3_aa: CASSLVSGYGYTF
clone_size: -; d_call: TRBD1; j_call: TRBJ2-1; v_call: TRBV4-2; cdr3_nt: TGTGCCAGCAGGAAGACAACAGGGGCGAGAGTAAGGAATGAGCAGTTCTTC; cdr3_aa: CASRKTTGARVRNEQFF
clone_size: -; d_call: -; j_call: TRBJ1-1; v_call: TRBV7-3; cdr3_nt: TGTGCCAGCAGCTACTCACCGAACACTGAAGCTTTCTTT; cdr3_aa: CASSYSPNTEAFF
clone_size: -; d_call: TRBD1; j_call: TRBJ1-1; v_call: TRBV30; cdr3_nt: TGTGCCTGGGCTTTCAGGGGGAGGAACACTGAAGCTTTCTTT; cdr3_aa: CAWAFRGRNTEAFF
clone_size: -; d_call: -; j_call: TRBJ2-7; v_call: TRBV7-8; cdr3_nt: TGTGCCAGCAGCCACGGTTATGAGCAGTACTTC; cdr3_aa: CASSHGYEQYF
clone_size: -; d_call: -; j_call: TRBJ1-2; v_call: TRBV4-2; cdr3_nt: TGTGCCAGCAGCCAAGGAGCGGTCTATGGCTACACCTTC; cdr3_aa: CASSQGAVYGYTF
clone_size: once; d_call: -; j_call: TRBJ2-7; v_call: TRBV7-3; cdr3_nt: TGTGCCAGCAGCTTAAATGGGGGGGAGCAGTACTTC; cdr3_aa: CASSLNGGEQYF
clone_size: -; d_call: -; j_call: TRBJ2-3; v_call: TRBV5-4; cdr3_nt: TGTGCCAGCAGCTTGGACGATATGGGGCGCACAGATACGCAGTATTTT; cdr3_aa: CASSLDDMGRTDTQYF
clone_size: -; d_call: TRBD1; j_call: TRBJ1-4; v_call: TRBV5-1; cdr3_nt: TGCGCCAGCAGCCTGACAGGGGGAAACGAAAAACTGTTTTTT; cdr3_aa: CASSLTGGNEKLFF
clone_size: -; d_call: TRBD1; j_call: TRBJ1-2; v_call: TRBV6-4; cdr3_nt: TGTGCCAGCAGTGGAGCGGGACAGGGCTATGGCTACACCTTC; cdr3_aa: CASSGAGQGYGYTF
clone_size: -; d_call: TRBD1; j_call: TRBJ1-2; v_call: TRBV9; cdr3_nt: TGTGCCAGCAGCGTAGGAGGGACAGCGCTTAACTATGGCTACACCTTC; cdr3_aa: CASSVGGTALNYGYTF
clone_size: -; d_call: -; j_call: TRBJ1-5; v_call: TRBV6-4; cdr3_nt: TGTGCCAGCAGGGTTTGTCGAGGGTCCGATCAGCCCCAGCATTTT; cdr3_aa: CASRVCRGSDQPQHF
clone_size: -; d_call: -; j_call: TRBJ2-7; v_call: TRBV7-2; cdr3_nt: TGTGCCAGCAGCTTAGGGGGGCCCCCCTACGAGCAGTACTTC; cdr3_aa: CASSLGGPPYEQYF
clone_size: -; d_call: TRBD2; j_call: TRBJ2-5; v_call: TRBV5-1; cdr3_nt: TGCGCCAGCAGCTTGGAAGGGGCGCGGGGGGAGCAGTACTTC; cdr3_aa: CASSLEGARGEQYF
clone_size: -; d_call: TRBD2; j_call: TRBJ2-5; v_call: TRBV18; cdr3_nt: TGTGCCAGCTCACCATGGTCTAGCGGGGACCAAGAGACCCAGTACTTC; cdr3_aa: CASSPWSSGDQETQYF
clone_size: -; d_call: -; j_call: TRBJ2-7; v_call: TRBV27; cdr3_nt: TGTGCCAGCAGTTTGGGCAGTCCCTACGAGCAGTACTTC; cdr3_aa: CASSLGSPYEQYF
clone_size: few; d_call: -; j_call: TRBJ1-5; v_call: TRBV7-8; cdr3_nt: TGTGCCAGCAGCCAAGTCCCAGTCGGGTATCAGCCCCAGCATTTT; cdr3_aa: CASSQVPVGYQPQHF
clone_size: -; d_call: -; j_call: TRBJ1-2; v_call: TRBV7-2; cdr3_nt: TGTGCCAGCAGCTTACCTGCCCAGATGGACGGAGGATTGGGCTACACCTTC; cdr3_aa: CASSLPAQMDGGLGYTF
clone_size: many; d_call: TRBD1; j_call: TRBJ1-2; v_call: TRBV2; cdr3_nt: TGTGCCAGCAGCTGGACAGGGCATAACTATGGCTACACCTTC; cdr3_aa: CASSWTGHNYGYTF
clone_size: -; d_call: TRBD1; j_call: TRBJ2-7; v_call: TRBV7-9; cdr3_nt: TGTGCCAGCAGCCCCCTTTGGGGACAGCTTATTTCCTACGAGCAGTACTTC; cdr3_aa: CASSPLWGQLISYEQYF
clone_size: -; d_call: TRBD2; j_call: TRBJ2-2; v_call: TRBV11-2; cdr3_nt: TGTGCCAGCACCCCCGGGACTAGCGGGAACACCGGGGAGCTGTTTTTT; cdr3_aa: CASTPGTSGNTGELFF
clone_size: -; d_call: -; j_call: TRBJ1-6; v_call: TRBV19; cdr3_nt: TGTGCCAGTATTCGGTCGGACGGGGGTAATTCACCCCTCCACTTT; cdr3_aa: CASIRSDGGNSPLHF
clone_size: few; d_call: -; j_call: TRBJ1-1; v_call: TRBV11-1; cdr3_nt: TGTGCCAGCAGCTTAGCGCTTCGTGGCAGGTTGAACACTGAAGCTTTCTTT; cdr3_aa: CASSLALRGRLNTEAFF
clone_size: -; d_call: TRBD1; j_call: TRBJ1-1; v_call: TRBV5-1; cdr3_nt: TGCGCCAGCAGCCCGTTTCCCCCCGGGACAGGGATTACCACTGAAGCTTTCTTT; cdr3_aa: CASSPFPPGTGITTEAFF
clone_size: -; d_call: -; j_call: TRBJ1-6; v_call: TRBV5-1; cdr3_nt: TGCGCCAGCAGCTCGGGGGGGGGCTCCTATAATTCACCCCTCCACTTT; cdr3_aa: CASSSGGGSYNSPLHF
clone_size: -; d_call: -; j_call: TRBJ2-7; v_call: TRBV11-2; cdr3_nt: TGTGCCAGCAGCTTAGGTCAGGGATACTACGAGCAGTACTTC; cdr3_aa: CASSLGQGYYEQYF